This T cell receptor beta chain was found in a study of human versus mouse CDR3 diversity and MHC coevolution (dated by TCRdb to 2016 to 2017). Background on the whole study: According to reports, the immunoSEQ assay detects one in 200,000 T cells and minimizes multiplex PCR amplification bias. Across mouse and human samples, each sample had between roughly 0.6 x 10^7 and 1.7 x 10^7 valid reads. Repertoires of human naive CD4 T cells were used as a reference for TCR selection on multiple MHC II alleles and were compared against human-TCR-locus transgenic mice carrying single MHC II. Three healthy volunteer blood donors were included in the human cohort, with one aged 30 to 40, one aged 40 to 49 and one aged 60 to 70 at collection.

As regards this clone: This receptor's antigen is unknown. Base qualities are not recorded, but no much larger clone differs from it by a single base.

Genomic DNA was extracted from the sorted cells using the QIAGEN blood and tissue kit and was quantified on a NanoDrop 1000. The immunoSEQ platform deep sequenced and quantified TCR alpha and beta chains by multiplex PCR of genomic DNA. Concerning the study's data processing: IMGT gene and region definitions were used for annotation of the TCR sequences. Out-of-frame rearrangements served as a stand-in for the preselection repertoire and were compared with in-frame clonotypes. Repertoire size was estimated with the iCHAO1 estimator supplied with the immunoSEQ platform. A Gini index, which is based on the Lorenz curve, was applied to in-frame amino acid clonotypes to measure clonal inequality. The intersect function in the R package tcR was used to count shared clonotypes, while the Jaccard index served to score similarity. Principal component analysis of V, J and V-J usage frequencies was run with the R prcomp function without normalization. Drawn from immuneACCESS, this table holds only the in-frame rearrangements with V and J called that TCRdb kept. Clones are partly lost; checked studies trace under half to an unresolved V gene and leave the rest unexplained. V and J calls plus clone size are reproduced from that table; the DNA served to infer D and trimming. This sample comprises tens of thousands of clones, around 94% of them detected only once. In total, the top ten clones hold approximately 19% of the sample.

Beyond this particular receptor, the publication reports: The largest TCR beta repertoire, approximately 1.7 million clonotypes, was estimated by iCHAO1 for humans, a finding likely attributable to selection by multiple MHC II molecules. Repertoire diversity was not regarded as directly comparable between humans and mice because human T cells were selected on roughly 6 MHC II alleles. On average, more CDR3 deletions and insertions were observed in humans than in mice, indicating greater exonuclease and TdT activity. Among all compared groups, most of the three human donors had the lowest clonal inequality scores.

For CDR1 and CDR2, the germline V gene lists SGHAT and FQNNGV. V trim: 2 bases; J trim: 10 bases; unmatched bases: 7. Its CDR3 holds 14 amino acids, cysteine through phenylalanine. This entry keeps only the CDR3 DNA: 42 bases, framed from base 1. Fluorescence-activated cell sorting was used to isolate naive CD4 T cells, defined as CD45RO-negative and CD62L-positive, from PBMCs. From each donor, approximately 51 ml of fresh peripheral blood was taken, and Ficoll density centrifugation was then used to isolate PBMCs. Sorting was performed on a FACSAria III instrument, with purity above 85% for all samples.

The chain couples TRBV11-2 to TRBJ1-4, and TRBD1 matches 7 of the central bases. The receptor was derived from a person between 55 and 70 years old in good health. The specimen was naive CD4+ T cells from blood. The cell subset or site label for this specimen denotes: CD45RO-negative CD62L-positive naive CD4 T cells. The nucleotides are TGTGCCAGCAGCTTACCCAGCCAGGGGGGAAAACTGTTTTTT. It is translated as CASSLPSQGGKLFF. The full variable domain, completed from the reference TRBV11-2 and TRBJ1-4 proteins outside the CDR3, reads EAGVAQSPRYKIIEKRQSVAFWCNPISGHATLYWYQQILGQGPKLLIQFQNNGVVDDSQLPKDRFSAERLKGVDSTLKIQPAKLEDSAVYLCASSLPSQGGKLFFGSGTQLSVL.